This T cell receptor (beta chain) was sequenced during a study of blood T cell repertoires in COVID-19. The overall study: Italy, Spain and the United States were the sources of the convalescent and acute COVID-19 samples. PBMCs, B-cell-depleted T cells, or T cells were the source of the cDNA or gDNA that made up the material.

As originally analysed: Quantification of nucleated cells was approximated via reference gene primer amplification. Repertoires were generated with immunoSEQ multiplex PCR, while TCRdb's copy carries only in-frame clones and drops some. V and J calls and clone size follow that table, whereas D and trimming were derived from the DNA. The sample shows 80,000 to 90,000 clones, about 84% of them seen only once. CDR3 length: 15 residues. The germline CDR1 and CDR2 sequences are SGHNT and YENEEA. J lost 5 bases, V lost 4 bases, and 9 bases had no gene match. The chain is built from TRBV11-3 and TRBJ2-7; 9 bases are a match to TRBD1. This receptor was taken from a woman in her 70s with acute or convalescent COVID-19. Source material: peripheral blood. CDR3 residues: CASSSFGTGTDEQYV. The DNA of the CDR3 is TGTGCCAGCAGCTCTTTCGGGACAGGGACTGACGAGCAGTACGTC.